The source of this T cell receptor (beta chain) is a study of T cell repertoires in cytomegalovirus infection. Study details: Well-studied HLA-B-restricted epitopes and recently identified HLA-C-restricted epitopes of CMV were both used in the study. Indications of both CMV infection and matching HLA type were provided by public TCR beta signatures. The study's findings and limits: Dominating the ex vivo response were TCR beta clonotypes that were CMV-specific and HLA-C-restricted. Of the TCR beta families, the public ones yielded a cumulative frequency that identified carriers of CMV plus the relevant HLA.

This CDR3 is built from 13 residues. Germline CDR1 reads SGHDN; CDR2 reads FVKESK. V was cut by 4 bases and J by 6 bases, with 12 bases left in between. TCRdb re-called the reads through MiXCR, storing one row per CDR3 protein. The repertoire holds 300,000 to 400,000 distinct CDR3 sequences, under 35% seen once, with roughly 20% in the top ten. On this clonotype itself: Its target is not known.

The material was cultured PBMCs, obtained from culture after CMV antigen stimulation. The receptor's source is a human donor in good health (CMV status not recorded). Some clones in this sample may be carry-over from other donors' samples. The J gene is TRBJ1-2, the V gene TRBV14, with D possibly being TRBD1 (5 bases). In DNA form, the CDR3 reads TGTGCCAGCAGCCTCCTCGGGGGGAATGGCTACACCTTC. It codes for CASSLLGGNGYTF.